The source of this T cell receptor (beta chain) is a study of OX40 agonist ivuxolimab in advanced cancers. As for the study in general: Every 2 weeks, patients got intravenous ivuxolimab at one of six dose levels (0.01-10 mg/kg). Aged about 20 to 80 with a mean of roughly 63 years, they were 82.7% male.

Findings and limits, study-wide: The study found among the lowest clonal expansion in partial responders at 0.1-3.0 mg/kg.

The CDR3 sequence is 16 residues long. The V segment lost 0 bases and the J segment 7 bases; nucleotides outside the gene matches: 8. Germline-derived CDR1 and CDR2 are SEHNR and FQNEAQ (reference sequence). On cycle 4 day 1 and cycle 7 day 1, as well as at baseline, blood was sampled. Notes on this clone: Its cognate antigen is unknown.

Assay used: immunoSEQ multiplex PCR; TCRdb lists only in-frame clones, some missing. Among roughly 69,000 clones, under 95% were seen once, and the ten largest hold roughly 5.5%. The sequence was collected from an adult with an advanced solid tumor such as melanoma, head and neck, liver or kidney cancer. The chain has TRBV7-9 and TRBJ1-2; TRBD1 agrees at 10 bases. The sample consisted of CD4+ or CD8+ T cells sorted from blood, taken in a trial of the OX40 agonist ivuxolimab. The CDR3 loop reads CASSLARPTGGGGYTF. Written as DNA, the CDR3 is TGTGCCAGCAGCTTAGCGCGCCCGACAGGGGGCGGTGGCTACACCTTC.